A selection of T cell receptor beta chains follows, all from one sample in a study of cytomegalovirus exposure and HLA in healthy donors. Profiling relied on immunoSEQ multiplex PCR, and the TCRdb table lists in-frame clones only, not all of them. The table has roughly 140,000 clones, about 89% seen once. Input material: PBMCs. Receptor source: a woman between 18 and 30 years old in good health and CMV-seropositive. CDR3s include the opening cysteine and the closing phenylalanine or tryptophan. The D gene is left open where the match is weak. The size of a clone is reported for some rows only, either as once, few or many, or as a class for expanded clones.

>TRBV2|TRBJ2-5|-|-
TGTGCCAGCGGGCTTGGGGAGACCCAGTACTTC
CASGLGETQYF
>TRBV19|TRBJ1-5|-|-
TGTGCCAGTAGTATTGGAGGGAACCAGCCCCAGCATTTT
CASSIGGNQPQHF
>TRBV29-1|TRBJ1-3|-|-
TGCAGCGGAGATCTTGGAAACACCATATATTTT
CSGDLGNTIYF
>TRBV4-3|TRBJ1-2|-|-
TGCGCCAGCAGCCAAGGACTCCTTGAGGGATCTAACTATGGCTACACCTTC
CASSQGLLEGSNYGYTF
>TRBV4-1|TRBJ2-1|-|-
TGCGCCAGCAGCCAAGATCTGAGTCTAGAGGACAATGAGCAGTTCTTC
CASSQDLSLEDNEQFF
>TRBV10-3|TRBJ1-1|-|-
TGTGCCATCACGGGGAGCCAGAACACTGAAGCTTTCTTT
CAITGSQNTEAFF
>TRBV28|TRBJ1-1|-|-
TGTGCCAGCAGTTCCCCGGGGGGCGAAAACACTGAAGCTTTCTTT
CASSSPGGENTEAFF
>TRBV7-9|TRBJ1-3|TRBD1|-
TGTGCCAGCAGCCTAGGGACAGGGGGCGCGGTGACTGGAAACACCATATATTTT
CASSLGTGGAVTGNTIYF
>TRBV11-3|TRBJ1-4|-|once
TGTGCCAGCAGCCAGAGGTCAGCCTCTAATGAAAAACTGTTTTTT
CASSQRSASNEKLFF
>TRBV18|TRBJ1-2|-|-
TGTGCCAGCTCACCGTCCGCAGGGACTAACTATGGTTACACCTTC
CASSPSAGTNYGYTF
>TRBV4-3|TRBJ2-2|-|-
TGCGCCAGCAGCCAAGGTTTTAGCTATGCCGGGGAGCTGTTTTTT
CASSQGFSYAGELFF
>TRBV11-3|TRBJ2-7|-|-
TGTGCCAGCAGCTTAGGAGCCCAAAGTGGCGAGCAGTACTTC
CASSLGAQSGEQYF
>TRBV19|TRBJ1-5|-|few
TGTGCCAGTACCGATACAGGGAAAAATCAGCCCCAGCATTTT
CASTDTGKNQPQHF
>TRBV6-1|TRBJ1-3|TRBD1|-
TGTGCCAGCAGTCTGACAGGGGCTGGAAACACCATATATTTT
CASSLTGAGNTIYF
>TRBV11-3|TRBJ2-1|-|-
TGTGCCAGCACCTCCAGCCCGCGGGTCGCTGAGCAGTTCTTC
CASTSSPRVAEQFF
>TRBV6-1|TRBJ2-1|TRBD2|-
TGTGCCAGCAGTGAGCTAGCGGGAGGGCCCAATGAGCAGTTCTTC
CASSELAGGPNEQFF
>TRBV4-1|TRBJ2-7|TRBD1|once
TGCGCCAGCAGCGGAGTAACCGGGACAGGGTCCTACGAGCAGTACTTC
CASSGVTGTGSYEQYF
>TRBV18|TRBJ1-1|-|-
TGTGCCAGCTCACCACGGCCATCCATGAACACTGAAGCTTTCTTT
CASSPRPSMNTEAFF
>TRBV5-1|TRBJ2-5|-|-
TGCGCCAGCAGCTTGGCCCGGCAAGAGACCCAGTACTTC
CASSLARQETQYF
>TRBV28|TRBJ2-7|TRBD2|-
TGTGCCAGCACCAGCGGGAGCCCAACCGAGCAGTACTTC
CASTSGSPTEQYF
>TRBV13|TRBJ2-1|TRBD2|-
TGTGCCAGCAGCTTGGGAGTCGGCGGGAGATGGAATGAGCAGTTCTTC
CASSLGVGGRWNEQFF
>TRBV18|TRBJ1-3|-|-
TGTGCCAGCTCACCACGTTTACCAGACTCTGGAAACACCATATATTTT
CASSPRLPDSGNTIYF
>TRBV5-4|TRBJ2-1|TRBD2|-
TGTGCCAGCAGCTTGGGGGGACTAGCGGCCTACAATGAGCAGTTCTTC
CASSLGGLAAYNEQFF
>TRBV5-6|TRBJ2-3|TRBD2|once
TGTGCCAGCAGCCTCACGGCGGGAGCCACAGATACGCAGTATTTT
CASSLTAGATDTQYF
>TRBV11-2|TRBJ2-1|TRBD2|few
TGTGCCAGCAGCTTAGGACTAGCGGGAGTCAGAGAGCAGTTCTTC
CASSLGLAGVREQFF
>TRBV2|TRBJ1-6|-|-
TGTGCCAGCAATCCAAACAGCAATTCACCCCTCCACTTT
CASNPNSNSPLHF
>TRBV2|TRBJ2-3|TRBD2|-
TGTGCCAGCAGCGGGGGACTAGCGGGAGGAACAGATACGCAGTATTTT
CASSGGLAGGTDTQYF
>TRBV11-1|TRBJ2-1|-|-
TGTGCCAGCACCACCGTAGCGGCAAGCTCCTACAATGAGCAGTTCTTC
CASTTVAASSYNEQFF